The source of this T cell receptor (beta chain) is a study of patients and donors after allogeneic stem cell transplantation (dated by TCRdb to the early 2020s). From a lookup of the germline V gene, CDR1 and CDR2 are SGHNT and YENEEA. From the cysteine through the phenylalanine, the CDR3 covers 12 amino acids. Only the CDR3 portion is preserved as DNA: 36 bases, with reading frame beginning at the first base. Deletion took 3 bases off V and 11 bases off J, with a span of 11 bases between the germline ends. Library preparation employed RT-PCR. TCRdb records NextSeq 550 as the sequencer. TCRdb reran the public reads through fastp at Q25 and MiXCR, keeping productive beta chains. One record per CDR3 amino acid sequence lists the most common genes and DNA. The sample table lists 900,000 to 1,000,000 distinct CDR3 sequences, about a sixth of them with a count of one. The ten biggest clones cover around 6% of the sample.

Concerning this clonotype: Its antigen is still unknown. Qualities for individual bases were not recorded, and no much larger clone is one base off.

The V and J segments used are TRBV11-3 and TRBJ2-4, with TRBD2 tentatively as D gene (5 bases match). The clonotype comes from a human donor who was either an allogeneic HSCT recipient or a stem cell or donor lymphocyte infusion donor (not recorded which). It is not recorded whose cells these are; they may come from a transplant donor. The sample comprised blood, either unsorted or a sorted T cell fraction (not recorded which). The CDR3 protein sequence reads: CASSLSRAVQYF. The nucleotide sequence reads as follows: TGTGCCAGCAGCTTGTCCCGAGCGGTTCAGTACTTC.